Following are 19 T cell receptor beta chains from one sample sequenced in a study of Ad26.COV2.S vaccination and SARS-CoV-2 variants. Treatment described: around 19 received Ad26.COV2.S at low or high dose, single or two shots; about 5 received placebo; per-sample allocation not given. Samples were taken on day 63 after the first vaccine or placebo injection. Repertoires were generated with immunoSEQ multiplex PCR, while TCRdb's copy carries only in-frame clones and drops some. The sample holds some 460,000 clones, about 88% seen once. This sample comprised peripheral blood, obtained in a trial of Ad26.COV2.S vaccine versus placebo. These receptors all stem from a person between 18 and 65 years old who received the Ad26.COV2.S COVID-19 vaccine or a placebo.

The chain recombines TRBV18 with TRBJ2-1; D unresolved. Germline lookup yields CDR1 KGHSH and CDR2 LQKENI. The CDR3 is 13 residues long. Trimming removed 3 bases from V and 8 bases from J, with 11 bases in between. The CDR3 region has the DNA TGTGCCAGCTCACCCCCCAGCCTGGATGAGCAGTTCTTC. Translating gives CASSPPSLDEQFF.

The V gene is TRBV28, the J gene TRBJ2-1; no reliable D call. V lost 7 bases and J lost 3, with 13 bases in between. From germline, CDR1 is MDHEN and CDR2 SYDVKM. This CDR3 comprises 14 residues. The CDR3 loop is CASTPGTHYNEQFF. CDR3 nucleotides: TGTGCCAGCACACCTGGAACCCACTACAATGAGCAGTTCTTC.

The V and J genes are TRBV10-3 and TRBJ2-3; D could derive from TRBD1 or TRBD2 (5 bases each). CDR1 is ENHRY, CDR2 SYGVKD, per germline. Trimming took off 9 bases at V and 5 bases at J, with 6 bases between the two ends. The CDR3 runs to 10 residues. The CDR3 loop is CAMGRDTQYF. DNA for the CDR3: TGTGCCATGGGACGAGATACGCAGTATTTT.

This chain joins TRBV25-1 and TRBJ2-7; tentative D call: TRBD1 (6 bases). Trimming pared 2 bases from V and 2 bases from J, leaving 22 bases between. The germline CDR1 and CDR2 sequences are MGHDK and SYGVNS. The CDR3 length is 18 residues. The CDR3 protein is CASSERTVGRHWAYEQYF. The CDR3 coding sequence is TGTGCCAGCAGTGAAAGGACAGTAGGGAGACACTGGGCCTACGAGCAGTACTTC.

V is TRBV20-1 and J is TRBJ1-5; D is perhaps TRBD1 (5 bases). CDR3 length: 14 amino acids. Germline CDR1 DFQATT, CDR2 SNEGSKA (reference sequence). Trimming shortened V by 3 bases and J by 7 bases, and 16 bases separated the two germline ends. The CDR3 DNA reads TGCAGTGCTAGTGGAGGCAGGGTTTGGCAGCCCCAGCATTTT. It translates to CSASGGRVWQPQHF.

The chain uses TRBV5-4 and TRBJ1-5, with D unclear. This CDR3 has 15 amino acids. V was cut by 4 bases and J by 1 base, with 12 bases left in between. Germline CDR1 reads SGHNT; CDR2 reads YYREEE (reference sequence). CDR3 sequence (DNA): TGTGCCAGCAGCGTGGGTCCTGGGAGCAATCAGCCCCAGCATTTT. It encodes CASSVGPGSNQPQHF.

The chain couples TRBV13 to TRBJ2-3, with D perhaps being TRBD1 or TRBD2 (6 bases each). With 4 bases removed from V and 4 bases from J, the gap between germline ends came to 9 bases. CDR1 PRHDT and CDR2 FYEKMQ come from the germline V gene (reference sequence). The CDR3 is 13 residues long. The CDR3 spells CASSWGAPDTQYF. CDR3 nucleotide sequence: TGTGCCAGCAGCTGGGGGGCCCCAGATACGCAGTATTTT.

The chain carries TRBV10-2 and TRBJ2-2, with D uncertain. V lost 7 bases and J 0 bases, leaving 6 bases between the germline ends. CDR3 length: 13 residues. Per the germline V gene, CDR1 is WSHSY and CDR2 is SAAADI. CDR3 DNA sequence: TGCGCCAGCAAGGAGTCGAACACCGGGGAGCTGTTTTTT. This codes for CASKESNTGELFF.

The chain carries TRBV11-2 and TRBJ1-2; 10 bases line up with TRBD1. The V and J ends lost 5 bases and 7 bases, in that order; junction bases with no gene match: 7. The CDR3 length is 14 residues. From germline, CDR1 is SGHAT and CDR2 FQNNGV. The CDR3 region has the DNA TGTGCCAGCAGCACCCGGACAGGGGGTAGTGGCTACACCTTC. Its translation: CASSTRTGGSGYTF. Supplemented by reference TRBV11-2 and TRBJ1-2, the full variable domain reads EAGVAQSPRYKIIEKRQSVAFWCNPISGHATLYWYQQILGQGPKLLIQFQNNGVVDDSQLPKDRFSAERLKGVDSTLKIQPAKLEDSAVYLCASSTRTGGSGYTFGSGTRLTVV.

To note about this clone: Within the sample, other DNA sequences also encode this same CDR3. The chain employs TRBV9 and TRBJ2-5; D unresolved. Trimming pared 0 bases from V and 1 base from J, leaving 4 bases between. The length of the CDR3 is 13 residues. Germline V CDR1 and CDR2: SGDLS, YYNGEE. CDR3 nucleotides: TGTGCCAGCAGCGTAGTGCCCCAAGAGACCCAGTACTTC. This encodes CASSVVPQETQYF. The variable domain in full, completed from reference TRBV9 and TRBJ2-5, reads DSGVTQTPKHLITATGQRVTLRCSPRSGDLSVYWYQQSLDQGLQFLIQYYNGEERAKGNILERFSAQQFPDLHSELNLSSLELGDSALYFCASSVVPQETQYFGPGTRLLVL.

CDR3 DNA sequence: TGTGCCAGCAGCTTAGCCGTAGGTGGCTACACCTTC. Protein: CASSLAVGGYTF. The chain recombines TRBV7-9 with TRBJ1-2; D not certain. This CDR3 contains 12 residues. Trimming took 0 bases from V and 7 from J, leaving 6 bases between them. CDR1 is SEHNR and CDR2 is FQNEAQ in the germline V gene (reference sequence).

The V call is TRBV4-1, the J call TRBJ1-4; 7 bases fit TRBD1. The V segment lost 1 base and the J segment 7 bases; nucleotides outside the gene matches: 9. CDR1 and CDR2 from the germline V gene are MGHRA and YSYEKL. The CDR3 is 16 residues long. The CDR3, as DNA: TGCGCCAGCAGCCAAGGCCTACAGGGGCGCGGTGAAAAACTGTTTTTT. Protein sequence: CASSQGLQGRGEKLFF.

This chain connects TRBV27 to TRBJ1-2; possibly TRBD1 for D (5 bases). Germline V gene lookup returns CDR1 MNHEY and CDR2 SMNVEV (reference sequence). CDR3 length equals 18 residues. The germline V and J ends were trimmed by 3 bases and 0 bases, with 20 bases remaining between them. The CDR3 protein is CASSFRASAGVANYGYTF. The CDR3 coding sequence is TGTGCCAGCAGTTTCAGAGCTTCGGCGGGGGTTGCTAACTATGGCTACACCTTC.

This clone has a single count. The chain links TRBV11-1 to TRBJ2-5; 7 positions match TRBD1. The CDR3 extends over 14 amino acids. CDR1 is SGHAT and CDR2 is FQDESV in the germline V gene (reference sequence). V lost 5 bases to trimming and J lost 7 bases; unmatched junction nucleotides: 10. The CDR3 reads CASSAPTGIGTQYF. DNA of the CDR3: TGTGCCAGCAGCGCCCCGACAGGGATAGGGACCCAGTACTTC.

The genes are TRBV28 and TRBJ1-1, with D unresolved. The CDR3 sequence is 12 residues long. Trimming removed 10 bases at V and 8 bases at J, with 17 bases between. CDR1 and CDR2 from the germline V gene are MDHEN and SYDVKM. The CDR3 coding sequence is TGTGCCACCCACCCGGGAGGAGACGAAGCTTTCTTT. It encodes CATHPGGDEAFF. The entire variable domain, with the rest obtained from reference TRBV28 and TRBJ1-1, is as follows: DVKVTQSSRYLVKRTGEKVFLECVQDMDHENMFWYRQDPGLGLRLIYFSYDVKMKEKGDIPEGYSVSREKKERFSLILESASTNQTSMYLCATHPGGDEAFFGQGTRLTVV.

The chain links TRBV7-3 to TRBJ1-6, with D possibly matching TRBD1 (5 bases). The CDR3 is 14 residues long. Trimming removed 1 base at V and 9 bases at J, with 10 bases between. Germline lookup yields CDR1 SGHTA and CDR2 FQGTGA. This CDR3 is CASSLRGRGSPLHF. DNA for the CDR3: TGTGCCAGCAGCTTAAGGGGTAGGGGTTCACCCCTCCACTTT.

The chain employs TRBV30 and TRBJ1-1, with unresolved D. The CDR3 has 13 amino acids. V dropped 2 bases and J dropped 1 base, with 8 bases sitting between them. Looked up from germline, CDR1 is GTSNPN and CDR2 is SVGIG (reference sequence). The CDR3, as DNA: TGTGCCTGGAGTCCGGCAGGGAACACTGAAGCTTTCTTT. Protein product: CAWSPAGNTEAFF.

The V gene is TRBV6-5, the J gene TRBJ1-1; perhaps TRBD1 as D (6 bases). The CDR3 spans 14 residues. V was pared by 6 bases and J by 1 base, with 12 bases between. CDR1 and CDR2 (germline): MNHEY, SVGAGI. This CDR3 is CASSPVTGNTEAFF. The CDR3 bases are TGTGCCAGCAGCCCCGTGACAGGGAACACTGAAGCTTTCTTT.

The count of this clone is one. The chain is built from TRBV7-3 and TRBJ1-1; 7 positions agree with TRBD1. V dropped 0 bases and J dropped 0; count of bases not matched to a gene: 16. The CDR3 runs 20 residues. The germline V gene has CDR1 SGHTA and CDR2 FQGTGA. The CDR3: CASSLTPRTGPTYMNTEAFF. The CDR3 DNA follows: TGTGCCAGCAGCTTAACGCCTCGGACAGGCCCAACGTACATGAACACTGAAGCTTTCTTT. Drawing the rest from reference TRBV7-3 and TRBJ1-1, the complete variable domain is GAGVSQTPSNKVTEKGKYVELRCDPISGHTALYWYRQSLGQGPEFLIYFQGTGAADDSGLPNDRFFAVRPEGSVSTLKIQRTERGDSAVYLCASSLTPRTGPTYMNTEAFFGQGTRLTVV.